The 8 T cell receptor beta chains reported below all come from one sample, sequenced in a study of technical replicates of blood from a few donors. Assay used: immunoSEQ multiplex PCR; TCRdb lists only in-frame clones, some missing. Among about 83,000 clones listed, around nine tenths were seen once. The sample was T cells isolated from PBMCs. Receptors were obtained from a human donor in good health.

This rearrangement joins TRBV7-9 to TRBJ1-2; 8 nucleotides match TRBD1. The J segment lost 3 bases and the V segment lost 3 bases, leaving 9 bases of the junction unmatched. There are 16 residues in the CDR3. Germline V gene sequence: CDR1 SEHNR, CDR2 FQNEAQ (reference sequence). The CDR3 region is CASSFSEGQVHYGYTF. The DNA for the CDR3 is TGTGCCAGCAGCTTTTCCGAGGGACAGGTACACTATGGCTACACCTTC.

The chain uses TRBV28 and TRBJ2-2; tentatively, D is TRBD1 (6 bases). Germline CDR1 is MDHEN and CDR2 is SYDVKM. Trimming left V 6 bases short and J 4 bases short, with 15 bases between. This CDR3 comprises 15 residues. The CDR3 coding sequence is TGTGCCAGCAGATTCGGGATCAGGGGCACCGGGGAGCTGTTTTTT. Protein: CASRFGIRGTGELFF. Looking up the rest from reference TRBV28 and TRBJ2-2 gives the full variable domain: DVKVTQSSRYLVKRTGEKVFLECVQDMDHENMFWYRQDPGLGLRLIYFSYDVKMKEKGDIPEGYSVSREKKERFSLILESASTNQTSMYLCASRFGIRGTGELFFGEGSRLTVL.

This clone was observed once. The gene calls are TRBV9 and TRBJ1-2; a weak D match, TRBD1 (6 bases). V lost 3 bases and J lost 6, with 21 bases in between. Germline V gives CDR1 SGDLS, CDR2 YYNGEE. The CDR3 loop spans 16 amino acids. The CDR3 reads CASSDTPGTNDHGYTF. As DNA, the CDR3 is TGTGCCAGCAGCGATACCCCCGGGACAAATGACCATGGCTACACCTTC. The whole variable domain, remainder taken from reference TRBV9 and TRBJ1-2, is DSGVTQTPKHLITATGQRVTLRCSPRSGDLSVYWYQQSLDQGLQFLIQYYNGEERAKGNILERFSAQQFPDLHSELNLSSLELGDSALYFCASSDTPGTNDHGYTFGSGTRLTVV.

This clone was picked up one time. The chain links TRBV18 to TRBJ1-3, with D unclear. V lost 3 bases and J 3 bases, leaving 18 bases between the germline ends. Germline CDR1 and CDR2: KGHSH and LQKENI. This CDR3 has 17 residues. The CDR3 protein is CASSPEYSDYLGNTIYF. CDR3 in DNA: TGTGCCAGCTCACCGGAATACAGCGACTATCTTGGAAACACCATATATTTT.

The chain combines TRBV7-3 with TRBJ2-1, with D possibly matching TRBD2 (7 bases). Trimming stripped 2 bases from V and 7 bases from J, with 18 bases between. The CDR3 contains 16 residues. Germline CDR1 reads SGHTA; CDR2 reads FQGTGA. As DNA, the CDR3 is TGTGCCAGCAGCTTAGGGGGGGCAGGGAGTAGGAATGAGCAGTTCTTC. Translating it yields CASSLGGAGSRNEQFF.

The chain is built from TRBV9 and TRBJ2-3; D gene ambiguous. The CDR3 spans 18 residues. Germline V gives CDR1 SGDLS, CDR2 YYNGEE. V lost 0 bases and J lost 2, with 19 bases in between. This chain's CDR3 is CASSVDPPPGTLTDTQYF. CDR3 coding DNA: TGTGCCAGCAGCGTAGATCCGCCACCGGGTACCCTCACAGATACGCAGTATTTT.

The J gene is TRBJ1-5, the V gene TRBV27; 7 bases agree with TRBD1. The germline gives CDR1 MNHEY, CDR2 SMNVEV (reference sequence). V lost 0 bases to trimming and J lost 4 bases; unmatched junction nucleotides: 6. This CDR3 is built from 16 residues. CDR3 bases: TGTGCCAGCAGTTTATCCCCCGGCAGGGGGAATCAGCCCCAGCATTTT. This sequence encodes CASSLSPGRGNQPQHF.

The V call is TRBV5-6, the J call TRBJ2-5; 11 bases align to TRBD2. Germline assignment: CDR1 SGHDT and CDR2 YYEEEE. This CDR3 contains 19 residues. Trimming took 0 bases from V and 5 from J; bases not matched to a gene: 15. The CDR3 sequence: CASSLAGVAGGRGGETQYF. Here the CDR3 DNA reads TGTGCCAGCAGCTTGGCCGGGGTAGCGGGGGGGCGAGGAGGTGAGACCCAGTACTTC.